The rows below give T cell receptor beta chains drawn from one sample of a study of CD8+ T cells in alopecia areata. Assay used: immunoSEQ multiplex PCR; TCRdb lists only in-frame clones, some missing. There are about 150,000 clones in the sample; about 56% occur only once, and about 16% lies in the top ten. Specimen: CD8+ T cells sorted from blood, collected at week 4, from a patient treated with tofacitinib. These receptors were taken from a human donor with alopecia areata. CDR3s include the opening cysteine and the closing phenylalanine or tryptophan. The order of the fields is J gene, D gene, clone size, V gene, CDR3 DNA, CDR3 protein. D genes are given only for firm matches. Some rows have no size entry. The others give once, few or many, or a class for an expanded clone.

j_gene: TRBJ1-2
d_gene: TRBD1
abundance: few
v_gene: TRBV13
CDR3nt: TGTGCCAGCAGCCGGCAGGGGGCCTATGGCTACACCTTC
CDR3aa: CASSRQGAYGYTF

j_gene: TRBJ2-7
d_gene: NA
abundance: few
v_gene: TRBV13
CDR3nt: TGTGCCAGCAGCTTACTAGCGTCCTCCTACGAGCAGTACTTC
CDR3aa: CASSLLASSYEQYF

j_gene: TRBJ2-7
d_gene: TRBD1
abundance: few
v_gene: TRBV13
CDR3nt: TGTGCCAGCAGCTCAGGGGGCTACGAGCAGTACTTC
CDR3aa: CASSSGGYEQYF

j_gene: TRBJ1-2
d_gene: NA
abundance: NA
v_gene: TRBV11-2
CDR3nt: TGTGCCAGCAGCCCGGGGGAGGGGAGGTATGGCTACACCTTC
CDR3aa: CASSPGEGRYGYTF

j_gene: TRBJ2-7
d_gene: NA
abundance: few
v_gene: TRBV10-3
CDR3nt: TGTGCCATCAGTGAGACAGGTCTCTACGAGCAGTACTTC
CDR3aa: CAISETGLYEQYF

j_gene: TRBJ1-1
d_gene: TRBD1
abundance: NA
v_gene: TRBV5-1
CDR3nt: TGCGCCAGCAGCTTTTCCGGGACAGTATTACCTAAGGCTGAAGCTTTCTTT
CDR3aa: CASSFSGTVLPKAEAFF

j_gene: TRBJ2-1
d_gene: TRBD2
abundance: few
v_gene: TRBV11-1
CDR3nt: TGTGCCAGCAGCCCCTCCGGGACTAGCGAGTACAATGAGCAGTTCTTC
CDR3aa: CASSPSGTSEYNEQFF

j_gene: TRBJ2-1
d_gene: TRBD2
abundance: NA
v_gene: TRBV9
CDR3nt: TGTGCCAGCAGCGCGGGACTAGCGGAGTACAATGAGCAGTTCTTC
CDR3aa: CASSAGLAEYNEQFF

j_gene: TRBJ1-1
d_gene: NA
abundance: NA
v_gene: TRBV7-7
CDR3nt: TGTGCTAGCAGCTTGAATGAAGAAAGTGAAGCTTTCTTT
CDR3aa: CASSLNEESEAFF

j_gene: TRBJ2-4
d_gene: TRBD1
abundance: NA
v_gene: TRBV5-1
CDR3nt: TGCGCCAGCAGCCCATGGACAGGGTTCGAGGCCAAAAACATTCAGTACTTC
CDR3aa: CASSPWTGFEAKNIQYF

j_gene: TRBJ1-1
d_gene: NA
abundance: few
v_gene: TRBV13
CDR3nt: TGTGCCAGCAGCCCCCAGGGTGCGGACACTGAAGCTTTCTTT
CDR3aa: CASSPQGADTEAFF

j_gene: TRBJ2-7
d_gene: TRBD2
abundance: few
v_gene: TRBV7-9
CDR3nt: TGTGCCAGCAGCCCCCGGGGGGGCCCATCAGGCGAGCAGTACTTC
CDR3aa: CASSPRGGPSGEQYF

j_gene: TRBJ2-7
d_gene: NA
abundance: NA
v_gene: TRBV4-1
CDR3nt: TGCGCCAGCAGCCAAGAGTTTTTCAACAGCCACGAGCAGTACTTC
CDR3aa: CASSQEFFNSHEQYF

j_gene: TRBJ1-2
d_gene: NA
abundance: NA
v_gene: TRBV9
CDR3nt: TGTGCCAGCAGCGTAGCTACAGGAAACTATGGCTACACCTTC
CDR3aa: CASSVATGNYGYTF

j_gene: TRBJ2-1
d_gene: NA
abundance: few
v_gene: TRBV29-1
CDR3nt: TGCAGCGTACACGGGTTTAGCTCCTACAATGAGCAGTTCTTC
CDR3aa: CSVHGFSSYNEQFF

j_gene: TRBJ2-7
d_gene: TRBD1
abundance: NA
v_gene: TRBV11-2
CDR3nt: TGTGCCAGCAGCTGGGGGACAGGGCCATCCTACGAGCAGTACTTC
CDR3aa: CASSWGTGPSYEQYF

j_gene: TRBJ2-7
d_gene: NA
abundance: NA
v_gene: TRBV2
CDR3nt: TGTGCCAGCAGTGAACCGGGCAGGGCCTTGGTCTACGAGCAGTACTTC
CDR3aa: CASSEPGRALVYEQYF

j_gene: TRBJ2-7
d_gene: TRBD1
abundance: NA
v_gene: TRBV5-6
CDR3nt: TGTGCCAGCAGCATATCGACAGGGGCCCACGAGCAGTACTTC
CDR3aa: CASSISTGAHEQYF

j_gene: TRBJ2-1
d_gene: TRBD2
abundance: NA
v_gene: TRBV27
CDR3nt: TGTGCCAGCAGTTTTAGCGGGGGCTCCTACAATGAGCAGTTCTTC
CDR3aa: CASSFSGGSYNEQFF

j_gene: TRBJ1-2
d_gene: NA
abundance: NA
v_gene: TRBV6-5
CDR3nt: TGTGCCAGCAGTTACTCGAAAGACAGTGTAATCTATGGCTACACCTTC
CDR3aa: CASSYSKDSVIYGYTF

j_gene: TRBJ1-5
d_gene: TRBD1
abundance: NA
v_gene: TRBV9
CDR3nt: TGTGCCAGCAGCCAGGGGGGTCAGCCCCAGCATTTT
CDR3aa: CASSQGGQPQHF

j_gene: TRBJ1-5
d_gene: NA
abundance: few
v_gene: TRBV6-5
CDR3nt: TGTGCCAGCAGTGCCGGGTCCGGGCCGGATCGGCCCCAGCATTTT
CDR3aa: CASSAGSGPDRPQHF

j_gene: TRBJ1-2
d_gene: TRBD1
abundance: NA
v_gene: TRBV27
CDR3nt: TGTGCCAGCAGTTTCTCCGGGACAGCAGCGTATGGCTACACCTTC
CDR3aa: CASSFSGTAAYGYTF

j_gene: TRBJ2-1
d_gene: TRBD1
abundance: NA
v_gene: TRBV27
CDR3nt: TGTGCCAGCAGACAGGGGTCGGGTTACAATGAGCAGTTCTTC
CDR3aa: CASRQGSGYNEQFF

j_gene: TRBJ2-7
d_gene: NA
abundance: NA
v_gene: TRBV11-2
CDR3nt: TGTGCCAGCAGCCGTAGGGGGACGGAGGAAGGCGAGCAGTACTTC
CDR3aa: CASSRRGTEEGEQYF

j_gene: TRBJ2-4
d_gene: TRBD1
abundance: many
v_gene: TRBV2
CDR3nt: TGTGCCAGCAGACAACAGGGGGGATGGAACATTCAGTACTTC
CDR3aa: CASRQQGGWNIQYF

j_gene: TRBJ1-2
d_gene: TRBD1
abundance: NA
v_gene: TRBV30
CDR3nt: TGTGCCCGAGGTTGGGGACAGGACTACACCTTC
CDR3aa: CARGWGQDYTF

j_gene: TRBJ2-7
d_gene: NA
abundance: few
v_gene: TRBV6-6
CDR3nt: TGTGCCAGCAGTTATGGTCGGGGCTACTCCTACGAGCAGTACTTC
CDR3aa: CASSYGRGYSYEQYF

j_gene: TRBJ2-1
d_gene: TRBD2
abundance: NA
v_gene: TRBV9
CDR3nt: TGTGCCAGCAGCGTAGGCGGGGGGAGTAACAATGAGCAGTTCTTC
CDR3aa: CASSVGGGSNNEQFF

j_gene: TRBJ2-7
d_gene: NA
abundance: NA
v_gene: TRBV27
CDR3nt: TGTGCCAGCAGTTTATCAACCGGGTACGAGCAGTACTTC
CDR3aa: CASSLSTGYEQYF

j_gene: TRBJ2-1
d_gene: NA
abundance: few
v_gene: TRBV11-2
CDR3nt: TGTGCCAGCAGCTTAGTGGGGGGTAACAATGAGCAGTTCTTC
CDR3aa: CASSLVGGNNEQFF

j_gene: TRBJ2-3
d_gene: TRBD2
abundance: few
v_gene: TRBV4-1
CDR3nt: TGCGCCAGCAGCCAACGACTCGAAGCGGGGGGGCTTTCGGATACGCAGTATTTT
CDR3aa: CASSQRLEAGGLSDTQYF

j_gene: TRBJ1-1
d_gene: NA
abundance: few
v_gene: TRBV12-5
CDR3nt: TGTGCTAGTATAGACGGGTTCTCTGAAGCTTTCTTT
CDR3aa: CASIDGFSEAFF